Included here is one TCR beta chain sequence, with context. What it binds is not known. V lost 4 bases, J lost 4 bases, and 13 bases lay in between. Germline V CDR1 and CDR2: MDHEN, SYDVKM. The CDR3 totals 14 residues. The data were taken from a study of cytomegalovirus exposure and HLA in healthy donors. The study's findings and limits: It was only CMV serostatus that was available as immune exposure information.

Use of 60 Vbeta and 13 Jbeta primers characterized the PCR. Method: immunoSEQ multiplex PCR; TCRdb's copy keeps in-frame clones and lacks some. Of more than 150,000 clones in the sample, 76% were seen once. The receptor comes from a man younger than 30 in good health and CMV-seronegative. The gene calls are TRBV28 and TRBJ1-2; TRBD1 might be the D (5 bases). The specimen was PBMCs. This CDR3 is CASSSPRAAYGYTF. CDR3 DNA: TGTGCCAGCAGTTCCCCCAGGGCTGCCTATGGCTACACCTTC.